Listed below are T cell receptor beta chains from one sample, sequenced in a study of long-term antiretroviral therapy in people with HIV. Generated by immunoSEQ multiplex PCR, the TCRdb table keeps only in-frame clones and is missing some. The table shows about 28,000 clones, with about 86% occurring only once. Specimen: unsorted PBMCs, collected 0.8 years after starting antiretroviral therapy. These receptor sequences come from a woman aged 25 to 39 with HIV. Each CDR3 is given with its conserved first and last residue. Fields, in order: V gene, CDR3 length, clone size, D gene, J gene, CDR3 DNA, CDR3 protein. A D gene is named only where the DNA matches it firmly. Only part of the rows carry a size: once, few, many, or a class if the clone is expanded.

v_gene: TRBV7-9; len: 14; abundance: .; d_gene: .; j_gene: TRBJ1-5; CDR3nt: TGTGCCAGCAGCTTAGAAGGGGGCAATCAGCCCCAGCATTTT; CDR3aa: CASSLEGGNQPQHF
v_gene: TRBV5-1; len: 15; abundance: .; d_gene: .; j_gene: TRBJ2-6; CDR3nt: TGCGCCAGCAGCTTGGACGGTCTTGGGGCCAACGTCCTGACTTTC; CDR3aa: CASSLDGLGANVLTF
v_gene: TRBV27; len: 15; abundance: .; d_gene: TRBD1; j_gene: TRBJ2-5; CDR3nt: TGTGCCACCAACGCGGGACAGGGTTTTGGGGAGACCCAGTACTTC; CDR3aa: CATNAGQGFGETQYF
v_gene: TRBV7-6; len: 16; abundance: few; d_gene: TRBD2; j_gene: TRBJ2-1; CDR3nt: TGTGCCAGCAGCTTAGAACCTCCTAGCGGCTACAATGAGCAGTTCTTC; CDR3aa: CASSLEPPSGYNEQFF
v_gene: TRBV7-2; len: 15; abundance: .; d_gene: .; j_gene: TRBJ1-5; CDR3nt: TGTGCCAGCAGCCCATTGGGGGTAGGCAATCAGCCCCAGCATTTT; CDR3aa: CASSPLGVGNQPQHF
v_gene: TRBV2; len: 14; abundance: .; d_gene: TRBD1; j_gene: TRBJ1-2; CDR3nt: TGTGCCAGCAGTGGTGGGGACAGTTCCTATGGCTACACCTTC; CDR3aa: CASSGGDSSYGYTF
v_gene: TRBV29-1; len: 13; abundance: once; d_gene: .; j_gene: TRBJ2-5; CDR3nt: TGCAGCGTTCGGGCTCCCCAGACGGAGACCCAGTACTTC; CDR3aa: CSVRAPQTETQYF
v_gene: TRBV7-2; len: 14; abundance: .; d_gene: .; j_gene: TRBJ1-5; CDR3nt: TGTGCCAGCAGCTTAGTTGGGGACAATCAGCCCCAGCATTTT; CDR3aa: CASSLVGDNQPQHF
v_gene: TRBV7-8; len: 15; abundance: few; d_gene: .; j_gene: TRBJ1-6; CDR3nt: TGTGCCAGCAGCGCGCAGGGGCCCTATAATTCACCCCTCCACTTT; CDR3aa: CASSAQGPYNSPLHF
v_gene: TRBV5-8; len: 16; abundance: .; d_gene: TRBD1; j_gene: TRBJ1-5; CDR3nt: TGTGCCAGCAGCTCCCACAGGGGCGAAAGCAATCAGCCCCAGCATTTT; CDR3aa: CASSSHRGESNQPQHF
v_gene: TRBV7-2; len: 16; abundance: .; d_gene: TRBD2; j_gene: TRBJ2-3; CDR3nt: TGTGCCAGCAGCTTAAGTCCAGCGGGGGGGGTAGATACGCAGTATTTT; CDR3aa: CASSLSPAGGVDTQYF
v_gene: TRBV5-8; len: 16; abundance: .; d_gene: TRBD1; j_gene: TRBJ2-5; CDR3nt: TGTGCCAGCAGCCACCACAGGGGTTACAGTCAAGAGACCCAGTACTTC; CDR3aa: CASSHHRGYSQETQYF
v_gene: TRBV2; len: 15; abundance: .; d_gene: .; j_gene: TRBJ2-1; CDR3nt: TGTGCCAGCAGCGAACGGGGGTTCTCCTACAATGAGCAGTTCTTC; CDR3aa: CASSERGFSYNEQFF
v_gene: TRBV5-6; len: 15; abundance: .; d_gene: .; j_gene: TRBJ1-5; CDR3nt: TGTGCCAGCAGCTTGGGCGGGAGCCTTTATCAGCCCCAGCATTTT; CDR3aa: CASSLGGSLYQPQHF
v_gene: TRBV14; len: 13; abundance: .; d_gene: .; j_gene: TRBJ2-1; CDR3nt: TGTGCCAGCAACATGCAGTTATATAATGAGCAGTTCTTC; CDR3aa: CASNMQLYNEQFF
v_gene: TRBV30; len: 12; abundance: .; d_gene: TRBD1; j_gene: TRBJ2-7; CDR3nt: TGTGCCGGACGGGACAGACGCTACGAGCAGTACTTC; CDR3aa: CAGRDRRYEQYF
v_gene: TRBV4-2; len: 17; abundance: .; d_gene: TRBD2; j_gene: TRBJ2-3; CDR3nt: TGTGCCAGCAGCCAAGAATCCAGCGGGGGCCTCACAGATACGCAGTATTTT; CDR3aa: CASSQESSGGLTDTQYF
v_gene: TRBV10-3; len: 14; abundance: .; d_gene: .; j_gene: TRBJ1-6; CDR3nt: TGTGCCATCAGTGGGCAGGGTACTAATTCACCCCTCCACTTT; CDR3aa: CAISGQGTNSPLHF
v_gene: TRBV29-1; len: 13; abundance: .; d_gene: TRBD1; j_gene: TRBJ1-1; CDR3nt: TGCAGCGTTGGCGGGACAGAGAACACTGAAGCTTTCTTT; CDR3aa: CSVGGTENTEAFF
v_gene: TRBV7-3; len: 13; abundance: .; d_gene: .; j_gene: TRBJ2-7; CDR3nt: TGTGCCAGCAGCTGGGCTCAGGGCGGCGAGCAGTACTTC; CDR3aa: CASSWAQGGEQYF
v_gene: TRBV29-1; len: 15; abundance: .; d_gene: TRBD1; j_gene: TRBJ1-1; CDR3nt: TGCAGCGTTGATGCCCGGACAGGGATGAACACTGAAGCTTTCTTT; CDR3aa: CSVDARTGMNTEAFF
v_gene: TRBV9; len: 16; abundance: .; d_gene: TRBD1; j_gene: TRBJ1-2; CDR3nt: TGTGCCAGCAGCGCGAGGTCACAGGGGCGGAACTATGGCTACACCTTC; CDR3aa: CASSARSQGRNYGYTF
v_gene: TRBV27; len: 15; abundance: .; d_gene: TRBD2; j_gene: TRBJ2-1; CDR3nt: TGTGCCAGCAGTTTAAAGCGGGGGGTAAACAATGAGCAGTTCTTC; CDR3aa: CASSLKRGVNNEQFF
v_gene: TRBV7-8; len: 17; abundance: .; d_gene: .; j_gene: TRBJ1-6; CDR3nt: TGTGCCAGCAGCCTTTCAAACGGTAGCGCGGGTAATTCACCCCTCCACTTT; CDR3aa: CASSLSNGSAGNSPLHF
v_gene: TRBV2; len: 14; abundance: few; d_gene: .; j_gene: TRBJ2-5; CDR3nt: TGTGCCAGCAGTGAAGATGGAGGGAACAGTGCCCAGTACTTC; CDR3aa: CASSEDGGNSAQYF
v_gene: TRBV4-1; len: 12; abundance: .; d_gene: .; j_gene: TRBJ1-4; CDR3nt: TGCGCCAGCAGCCAAGTCGGCGTAAAACTGTTTTTT; CDR3aa: CASSQVGVKLFF
v_gene: TRBV5-6; len: 14; abundance: .; d_gene: TRBD2; j_gene: TRBJ2-1; CDR3nt: TGTGCCAGCAGCAGGGGACTAGCGATGAATGAGCAGTTCTTC; CDR3aa: CASSRGLAMNEQFF
v_gene: TRBV7-2; len: 15; abundance: .; d_gene: TRBD2; j_gene: TRBJ2-5; CDR3nt: TGTGCCAGCAGCTCCGGGACTAGCGGGGGGGGGACCCAGTACTTC; CDR3aa: CASSSGTSGGGTQYF
v_gene: TRBV5-1; len: 20; abundance: .; d_gene: TRBD1; j_gene: TRBJ1-6; CDR3nt: TGCGCCAGCAGCTTGATGAGGAGGACAGGGGTGCAAGTTTATAATTCACCCCTCCACTTT; CDR3aa: CASSLMRRTGVQVYNSPLHF
v_gene: TRBV27; len: 16; abundance: once; d_gene: .; j_gene: TRBJ1-2; CDR3nt: TGTGCCAGCAGTTCACTTCCAGGGTTAGCTAACTATGGCTACACCTTC; CDR3aa: CASSSLPGLANYGYTF
v_gene: TRBV10-2; len: 15; abundance: few; d_gene: .; j_gene: TRBJ1-6; CDR3nt: TGCGCCAGCACTTTGAATCCACTGACGAATTCACCCCTCCACTTT; CDR3aa: CASTLNPLTNSPLHF
v_gene: TRBV27; len: 13; abundance: once; d_gene: .; j_gene: TRBJ1-2; CDR3nt: TGTGCCAGCAAGGAGCAGACTCACTATGGCTACACCTTC; CDR3aa: CASKEQTHYGYTF
v_gene: TRBV5-1; len: 17; abundance: .; d_gene: .; j_gene: TRBJ2-1; CDR3nt: TGCGCCAGCAGCATCGCTTACCAGGGGAAGGTGGAGGATGAGCAGTTCTTC; CDR3aa: CASSIAYQGKVEDEQFF
v_gene: TRBV2; len: 14; abundance: .; d_gene: .; j_gene: TRBJ1-1; CDR3nt: TGTGCCAGCAGTCCACAGGGAGCGAACACTGAAGCTTTCTTT; CDR3aa: CASSPQGANTEAFF
v_gene: TRBV6-1; len: 14; abundance: .; d_gene: .; j_gene: TRBJ1-2; CDR3nt: TGTGCCAGCAGACCTTCGGACGCGCGCTATGGCTACACCTTC; CDR3aa: CASRPSDARYGYTF
v_gene: TRBV18; len: 14; abundance: few; d_gene: .; j_gene: TRBJ1-2; CDR3nt: TGTGCCAGCTCCCTAACGGAGGGACTAGATGGCTACACCTTC; CDR3aa: CASSLTEGLDGYTF
v_gene: TRBV5-6; len: 14; abundance: .; d_gene: TRBD1; j_gene: TRBJ1-2; CDR3nt: TGTGCCAGCAGCTCGGGACAGGCTAACTATGGCTACACCTTC; CDR3aa: CASSSGQANYGYTF
v_gene: TRBV30; len: 16; abundance: .; d_gene: .; j_gene: TRBJ2-6; CDR3nt: TGTGCCTGGAGTGAAGTGGGCAGGGGCGGGGCCAACGTCCTGACTTTC; CDR3aa: CAWSEVGRGGANVLTF